Listed below are T cell receptor beta chains from one sample, sequenced in a study of T-cell memory formation after mild COVID-19. From the 5' RACE reads, TCRdb called clonotypes with MiXCR, one entry per CDR3 protein. The sample consists of hundreds of thousands of distinct CDR3 sequences, roughly 25% of them appearing once. The sequenced sample consisted of PBMCs or a T cell subset sorted from them (not recorded which). Receptor source: an adult woman who had mild COVID-19 (a few samples of this study predate the infection). Cell type and time point are not known. CDR3s include the opening cysteine and the closing phenylalanine or tryptophan. A D gene is named only where the DNA matches it firmly. Clone sizes are given selectively: once, few, many, or a class where the clone is expanded.

V	J	D	size	DNA	CDR3
TRBV6-6	TRBJ2-1	-	-	TGTGCCAGCAGTTCGCAGGACAGACTTTCCTACAATGAGCAGTTCTTC	CASSSQDRLSYNEQFF
TRBV12-3/TRBV12-4	TRBJ1-1	TRBD1	-	TGTGCCAGCACACCCACCAGACGACAGGGACTGAACACTGAAGCTTTCTTT	CASTPTRRQGLNTEAFF
TRBV12-3/TRBV12-4	TRBJ1-2	-	-	TGTGCCAGCAGTTCAACCTCCGGGGGCTATGGCTACACCTTC	CASSSTSGGYGYTF
TRBV5-1	TRBJ2-1	TRBD1	many	TGCGCCAGCAGCGGTGGGACAGGCAACAATGAGCAGTTCTTC	CASSGGTGNNEQFF
TRBV29-1	TRBJ1-2	-	-	TGCAGCGTTGAACTTTATTATGGCTACACCTTC	CSVELYYGYTF
TRBV7-9	TRBJ1-2	-	-	TGTGCCAGCAGCTTAGGCGCCGCGCAGACCTATGGCTACACCTTC	CASSLGAAQTYGYTF
TRBV20-1	TRBJ2-3	TRBD2	-	TGCAGTGCCTGGACAGTTAGCGGGAAGGGCGGTACGCAGTATTTT	CSAWTVSGKGGTQYF
TRBV12-3/TRBV12-4	TRBJ1-2	-	-	TGTGCCAGCAGTTTATTGGTAGGAGGTGGAGAGAACTATGGCTACACCTTC	CASSLLVGGGENYGYTF
TRBV29-1	TRBJ2-1	-	few	TGCAGCGTTGAGCCGGTGAGCTCCTACAATGAGCAGTTCTTC	CSVEPVSSYNEQFF
TRBV7-8	TRBJ1-1	-	-	TGTGCCAGCAGCCCACCATGGGGGGCTACATCGAACACTGAAGCTTTCTTT	CASSPPWGATSNTEAFF
TRBV24-1	TRBJ2-7	-	-	TGTGCCACCAGCGAGACCGGGGCGAGCTCCTACGAGCAGTACTTC	CATSETGASSYEQYF
TRBV7-2	TRBJ2-3	TRBD2	-	TGTGCCAGCAGCTTAGTTCCTGCGGGAGGTAGCACAGATACGCAGTATTTT	CASSLVPAGGSTDTQYF
TRBV2	TRBJ2-6	-	-	TGTGCCAGCAGTGAAGCGGGCGGGAAGGGGGCCAACGTCCTGACTTTC	CASSEAGGKGANVLTF
TRBV24-1	TRBJ2-1	-	few	TGTGCCACCAGTGATTTGACCAGGGATATCAATGAGCAGTTCTTC	CATSDLTRDINEQFF
TRBV7-3	TRBJ2-1	-	few	TGTGCCAGCAGTTACAGTGCGAGCTCCTACAATGAGCAGTTCTTC	CASSYSASSYNEQFF
TRBV7-6	TRBJ2-7	TRBD2	-	TGTGCCAGCAGCCCCGGAGGAGCGGGAGATCTCGAGCAGTACTTC	CASSPGGAGDLEQYF
TRBV7-3	TRBJ2-2	-	few	TGTGCCAGCAGCTTAACAGGGGGTCTCAACACCGGGGAGCTGTTTTTT	CASSLTGGLNTGELFF
TRBV4-1	TRBJ1-6	TRBD1	few	TGCGCCAGCAGCCTTCCAGGGGGCGATTATAATTCACCCCTCCACTTT	CASSLPGGDYNSPLHF
TRBV29-1	TRBJ2-3	TRBD2	-	TGCAGCGTTGATGGTAGCGGGGGCATCGCAGATACGCAGTATTTT	CSVDGSGGIADTQYF
TRBV7-9	TRBJ2-7	TRBD1	few	TGTGCCAGCACCCTCGGACAGGGTCCCTACGAGCAGTACTTC	CASTLGQGPYEQYF
TRBV11-2	TRBJ2-1	-	few	TGTGCCAGCAGCTTAGTCACATATACCAACAATGAGCAGTTCTTC	CASSLVTYTNNEQFF
TRBV3-1	TRBJ2-5	TRBD1	-	TGTGCCAGCAGCCAGACAGGGTACCAAGAGACCCAGTACTTC	CASSQTGYQETQYF
TRBV7-6	TRBJ2-7	TRBD1	-	TGTGCCAGCAGCTCCGGACAGGGGGCGTTCCACGAGCAGTACTTC	CASSSGQGAFHEQYF
TRBV6-5	TRBJ2-3	-	few	TGTGCCAGCAGTTACCAAGGACACCCCACAGATACGCAGTATTTT	CASSYQGHPTDTQYF